Given below is one T cell receptor (beta chain) in context. What it binds is unknown. Per germline, CDR1 SNHLY and CDR2 FYNNEI. This CDR3 contains 19 residues. Trimming took 11 bases from V and 0 from J, leaving 26 bases between them. The sample belongs to a study of T cells after yellow fever vaccination. For the study at large: Where fractions had low cell numbers, libraries were prepared from them with the SMART-Seq v4 Ultra Low Input RNA kit. Study-level findings and limits: A faster peak, day 5 versus 15, was reached by the weaker secondary response. The bulk population could contribute abundant contaminating clonotypes to FACS-sorted repertoires. Detected again after the booster were most primary-vaccination clones, at nearly 97% CD4 and about 89% CD8.

MiXCR, applied by TCRdb to the 5' RACE reads, yields one record per CDR3 protein. The table includes roughly 150,000 distinct CDR3 sequences, around 6.3% detected once. The rearrangement links TRBV2 to TRBJ2-6, with D hard to call. This receptor was obtained from a man aged 25-45 years who received the YFV17D yellow fever vaccine. The material sequenced was CD4+ T cells sorted from PBMCs, taken 10 days after the yellow fever booster vaccination. CDR3 bases: TGTGCCTTCTGTTTGAAAGTGACCCTTTTGGGCTCTGGGGCCAACGTCCTGACTTTC. Its protein is CAFCLKVTLLGSGANVLTF. Full variable domain (remainder filled in from reference TRBV2 and TRBJ2-6): EPEVTQTPSHQVTQMGQEVILRCVPISNHLYFYWYRQILGQKVEFLVSFYNNEISEKSEIFDDQFSVERPDGSNFTLKIRSTKLEDSAMYFCAFCLKVTLLGSGANVLTFGAGSRLTVL.